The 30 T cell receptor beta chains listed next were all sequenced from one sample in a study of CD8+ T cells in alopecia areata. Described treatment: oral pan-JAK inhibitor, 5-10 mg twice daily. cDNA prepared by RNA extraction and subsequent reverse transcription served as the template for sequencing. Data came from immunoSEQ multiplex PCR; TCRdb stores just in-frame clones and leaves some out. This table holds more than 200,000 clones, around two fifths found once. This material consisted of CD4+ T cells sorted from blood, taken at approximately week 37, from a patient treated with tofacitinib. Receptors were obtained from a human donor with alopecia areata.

CDR3 DNA sequence: TGCGCCAGCAGCAAAGGGACAGGCACTGAAGCTTTCTTT. It translates to CASSKGTGTEAFF. The J gene is TRBJ1-1, the V gene TRBV5-1, with 8 bases lining up with TRBD1. The CDR3 consists of 13 residues. From germline, CDR1 is SGHRS and CDR2 YFSETQ. Trimming removed 4 bases from V and 4 bases from J; junction bases left unmatched: 3.

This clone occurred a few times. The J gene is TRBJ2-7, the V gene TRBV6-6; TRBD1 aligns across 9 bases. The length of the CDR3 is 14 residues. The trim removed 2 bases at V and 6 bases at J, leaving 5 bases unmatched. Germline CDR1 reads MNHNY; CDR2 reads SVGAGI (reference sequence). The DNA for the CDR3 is TGTGCCAGCAGTTACAAACAGGGGGCTGGCGAGCAGTACTTC. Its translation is CASSYKQGAGEQYF.

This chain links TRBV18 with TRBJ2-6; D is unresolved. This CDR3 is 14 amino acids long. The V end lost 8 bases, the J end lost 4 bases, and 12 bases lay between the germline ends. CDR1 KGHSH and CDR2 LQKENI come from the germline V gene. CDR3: CASLAIAGANVLTF. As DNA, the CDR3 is TGTGCCAGCCTGGCGATCGCCGGGGCCAACGTCCTGACTTTC.

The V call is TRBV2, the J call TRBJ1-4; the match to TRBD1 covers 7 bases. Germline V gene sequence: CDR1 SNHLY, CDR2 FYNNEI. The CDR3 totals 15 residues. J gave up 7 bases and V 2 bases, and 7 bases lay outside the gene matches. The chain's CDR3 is CASSEMRGRGEKLFF. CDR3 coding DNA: TGTGCCAGCAGTGAAATGAGGGGGCGCGGTGAAAAACTGTTTTTT.

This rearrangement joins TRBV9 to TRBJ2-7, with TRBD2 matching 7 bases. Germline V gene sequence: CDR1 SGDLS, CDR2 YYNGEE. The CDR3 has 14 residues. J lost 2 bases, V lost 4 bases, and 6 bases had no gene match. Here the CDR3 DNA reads TGTGCCAGCAGCCACTTGACTAGCACCTACGAGCAGTACTTC. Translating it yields CASSHLTSTYEQYF. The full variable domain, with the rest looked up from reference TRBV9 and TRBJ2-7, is DSGVTQTPKHLITATGQRVTLRCSPRSGDLSVYWYQQSLDQGLQFLIQYYNGEERAKGNILERFSAQQFPDLHSELNLSSLELGDSALYFCASSHLTSTYEQYFGPGTRLTVT.

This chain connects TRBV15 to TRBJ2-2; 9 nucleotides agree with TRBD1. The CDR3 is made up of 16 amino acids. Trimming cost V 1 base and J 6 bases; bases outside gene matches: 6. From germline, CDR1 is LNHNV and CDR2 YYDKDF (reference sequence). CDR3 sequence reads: CATSRVLGQGSGELFF. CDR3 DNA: TGTGCCACCAGCAGAGTATTAGGACAGGGGTCCGGGGAGCTGTTTTTT.

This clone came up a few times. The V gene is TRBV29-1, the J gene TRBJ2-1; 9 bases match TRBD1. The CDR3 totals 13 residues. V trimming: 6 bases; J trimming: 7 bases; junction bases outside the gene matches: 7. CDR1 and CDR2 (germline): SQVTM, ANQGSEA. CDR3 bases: TGCAGCGTCCTTGTGGGGACAGGGAATGAGCAGTTCTTC. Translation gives CSVLVGTGNEQFF.

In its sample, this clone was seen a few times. The CDR3 sequence is CASSYTPRGSYGYTF. The CDR3 DNA reads as TGTGCCAGCAGTTACACCCCCCGGGGCAGCTATGGCTACACCTTC. The V and J genes are TRBV6-5 and TRBJ1-2; maybe TRBD1 (5 bases). V was clipped by 2 bases and J by 4 bases, with 14 bases between them. The CDR3 is made up of 15 amino acids. The germline gives CDR1 MNHEY, CDR2 SVGAGI.

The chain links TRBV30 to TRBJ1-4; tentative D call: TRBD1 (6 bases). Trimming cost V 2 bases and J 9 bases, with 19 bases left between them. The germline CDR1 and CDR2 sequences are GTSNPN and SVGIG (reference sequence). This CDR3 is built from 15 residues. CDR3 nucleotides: TGTGCCTGGAGTAACCCCGTTGGAGGGGGGCAAAAACTGTTTTTT. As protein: CAWSNPVGGGQKLFF.

The CDR3 DNA reads TGCGCCAGCAGCCAAGAGATTGTTACTAGCGGGAGGGGCGAGCAGTACTTC. This translates into CASSQEIVTSGRGEQYF. This chain uses TRBV4-3 with TRBJ2-7, with TRBD2 matching 13 bases. The CDR3 covers 17 residues. Trimming cost V 0 bases and J 6 bases; bases outside gene matches: 8. The germline CDR1 and CDR2 sequences are LGHNA and YSLEER.

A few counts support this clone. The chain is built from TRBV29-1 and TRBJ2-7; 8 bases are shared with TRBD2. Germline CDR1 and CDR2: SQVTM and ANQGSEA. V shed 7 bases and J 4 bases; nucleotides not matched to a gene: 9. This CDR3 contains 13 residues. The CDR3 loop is CSGLAGPKYEQYF. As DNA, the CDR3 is TGCAGCGGGCTAGCGGGCCCGAAATACGAGCAGTACTTC.

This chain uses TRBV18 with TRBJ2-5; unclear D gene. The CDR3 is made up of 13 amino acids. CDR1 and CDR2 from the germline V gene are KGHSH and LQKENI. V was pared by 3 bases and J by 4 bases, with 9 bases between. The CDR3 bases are TGTGCCAGCTCACCGAGCGCTGCAGAGACCCAGTACTTC. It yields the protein CASSPSAAETQYF.

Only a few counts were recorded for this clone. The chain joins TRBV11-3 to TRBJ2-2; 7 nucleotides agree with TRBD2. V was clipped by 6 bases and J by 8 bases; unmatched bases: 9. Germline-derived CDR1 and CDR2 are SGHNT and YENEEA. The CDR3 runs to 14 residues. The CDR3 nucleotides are TGTGCCAGCAGTCACGGTAGCGGGTCTGGGGAGCTGTTTTTT. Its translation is CASSHGSGSGELFF.

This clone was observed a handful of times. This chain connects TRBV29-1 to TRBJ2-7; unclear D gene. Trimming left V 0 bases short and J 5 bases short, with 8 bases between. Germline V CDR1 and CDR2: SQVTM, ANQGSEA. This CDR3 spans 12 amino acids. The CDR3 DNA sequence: TGCAGCGTTGAAGATCTAGGGAACGAGCAGTACTTC. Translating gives CSVEDLGNEQYF.

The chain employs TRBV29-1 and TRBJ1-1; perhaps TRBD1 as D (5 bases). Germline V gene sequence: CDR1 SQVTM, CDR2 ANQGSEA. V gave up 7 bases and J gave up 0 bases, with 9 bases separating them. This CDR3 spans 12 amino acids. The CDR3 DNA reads TGCAGCGCAGGGTTCATGAACACTGAAGCTTTCTTT. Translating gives CSAGFMNTEAFF.

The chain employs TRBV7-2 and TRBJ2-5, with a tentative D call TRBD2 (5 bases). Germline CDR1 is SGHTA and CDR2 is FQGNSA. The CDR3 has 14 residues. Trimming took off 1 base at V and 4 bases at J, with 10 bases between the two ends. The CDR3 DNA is TGTGCCAGCAGCTTAGAAGCTAGCACAGAGACCCAGTACTTC. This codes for CASSLEASTETQYF. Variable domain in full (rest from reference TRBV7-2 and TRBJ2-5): GAGVSQSPSNKVTEKGKDVELRCDPISGHTALYWYRQSLGQGLEFLIYFQGNSAPDKSGLPSDRFSAERTGGSVSTLTIQRTQQEDSAVYLCASSLEASTETQYFGPGTRLLVL.

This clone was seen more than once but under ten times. CDR3 sequence reads: CSGGPRGQETQYF. For the CDR3, the DNA is TGCAGCGGTGGACCCCGCGGACAAGAGACCCAGTACTTC. V usage is TRBV29-1 and J usage is TRBJ2-5; D ambiguous. V was cut by 7 bases and J by 2 bases, with 14 bases left in between. The CDR3 extends over 13 amino acids. Germline V CDR1 and CDR2: SQVTM, ANQGSEA.

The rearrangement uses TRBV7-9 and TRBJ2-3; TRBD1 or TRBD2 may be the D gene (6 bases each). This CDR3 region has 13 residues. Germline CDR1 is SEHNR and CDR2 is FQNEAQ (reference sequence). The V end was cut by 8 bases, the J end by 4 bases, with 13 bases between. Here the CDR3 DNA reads TGTGCCAGCCACAGGGAGCGGGCAGATACGCAGTATTTT. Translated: CASHRERADTQYF.

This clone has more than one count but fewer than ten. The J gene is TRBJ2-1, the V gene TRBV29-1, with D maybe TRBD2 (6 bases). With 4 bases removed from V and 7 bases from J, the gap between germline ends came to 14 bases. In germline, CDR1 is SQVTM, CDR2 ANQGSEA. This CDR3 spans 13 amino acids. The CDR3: CSVVPGRANEQFF. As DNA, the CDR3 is TGCAGCGTTGTCCCCGGGAGAGCAAATGAGCAGTTCTTC.

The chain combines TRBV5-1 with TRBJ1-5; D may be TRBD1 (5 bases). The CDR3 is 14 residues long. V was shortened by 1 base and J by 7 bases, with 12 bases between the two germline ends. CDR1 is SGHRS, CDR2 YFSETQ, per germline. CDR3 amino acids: CASSLRQGEQPQHF. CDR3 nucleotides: TGCGCCAGCAGCTTGAGGCAGGGTGAGCAGCCCCAGCATTTT.

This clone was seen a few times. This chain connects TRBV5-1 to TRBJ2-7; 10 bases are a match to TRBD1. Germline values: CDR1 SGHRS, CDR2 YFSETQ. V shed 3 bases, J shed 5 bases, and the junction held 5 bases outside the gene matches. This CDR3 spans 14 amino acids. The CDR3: CASSYDRGPNEQYF. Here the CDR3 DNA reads TGCGCCAGCAGCTACGACAGGGGGCCGAACGAGCAGTACTTC.

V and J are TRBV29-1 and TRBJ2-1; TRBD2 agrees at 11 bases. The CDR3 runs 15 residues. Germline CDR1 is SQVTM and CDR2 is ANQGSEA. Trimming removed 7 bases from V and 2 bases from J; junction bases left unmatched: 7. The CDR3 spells CSAQGLADTYNEQFF. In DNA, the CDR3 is TGCAGCGCCCAGGGACTAGCGGACACCTACAATGAGCAGTTCTTC.

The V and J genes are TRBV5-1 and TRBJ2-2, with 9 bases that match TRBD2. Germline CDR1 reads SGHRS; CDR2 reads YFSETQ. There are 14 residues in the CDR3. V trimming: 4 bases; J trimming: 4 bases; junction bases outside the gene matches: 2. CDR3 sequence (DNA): TGCGCCAGCAGCCGGACTAGCGTCACCGGGGAGCTGTTTTTT. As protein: CASSRTSVTGELFF.

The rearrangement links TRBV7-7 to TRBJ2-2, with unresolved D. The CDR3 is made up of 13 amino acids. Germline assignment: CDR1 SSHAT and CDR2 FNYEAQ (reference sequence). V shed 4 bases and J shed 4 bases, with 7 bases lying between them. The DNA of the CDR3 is TGTGCCAGCAGCTCCATCCTCACCGGGGAGCTGTTTTTT. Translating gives CASSSILTGELFF.

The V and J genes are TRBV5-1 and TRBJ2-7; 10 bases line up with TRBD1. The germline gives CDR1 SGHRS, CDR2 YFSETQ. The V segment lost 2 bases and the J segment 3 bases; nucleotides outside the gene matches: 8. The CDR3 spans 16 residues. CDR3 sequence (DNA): TGCGCCAGCAGCTTAGGTGGGACAGGGGCAAGCTACGAGCAGTACTTC. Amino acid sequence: CASSLGGTGASYEQYF.

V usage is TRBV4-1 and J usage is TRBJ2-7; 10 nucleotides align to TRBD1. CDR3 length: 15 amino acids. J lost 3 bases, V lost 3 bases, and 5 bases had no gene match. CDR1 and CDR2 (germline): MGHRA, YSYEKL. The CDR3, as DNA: TGCGCCAGCAGCCAGGCGAGGGACAGGGGCTACGAGCAGTACTTC. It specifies CASSQARDRGYEQYF.

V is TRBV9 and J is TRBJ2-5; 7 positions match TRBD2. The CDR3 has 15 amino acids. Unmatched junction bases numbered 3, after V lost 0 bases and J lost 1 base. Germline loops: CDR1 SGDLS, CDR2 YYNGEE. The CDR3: CASSVGPSGQETQYF. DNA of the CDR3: TGTGCCAGCAGCGTAGGCCCTAGCGGCCAAGAGACCCAGTACTTC.

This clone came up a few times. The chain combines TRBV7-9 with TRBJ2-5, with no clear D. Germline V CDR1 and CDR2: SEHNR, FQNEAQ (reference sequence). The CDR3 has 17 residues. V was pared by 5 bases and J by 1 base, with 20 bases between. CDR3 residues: CASSRAPVATFQETQYF. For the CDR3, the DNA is TGTGCCAGCAGCCGAGCGCCCGTGGCAACATTCCAAGAGACCCAGTACTTC.

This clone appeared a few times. The CDR3: CASKTLGSYEQYF. DNA of the CDR3: TGTGCCAGCAAGACTCTCGGCTCCTACGAGCAGTACTTC. The rearrangement uses TRBV6-5 and TRBJ2-7; D unclear. Germline V gene lookup returns CDR1 MNHEY and CDR2 SVGAGI. Between the trimmed V and J ends, which lost 7 bases and 0 bases, there was a span of 10 bases. This CDR3 has 13 amino acids.

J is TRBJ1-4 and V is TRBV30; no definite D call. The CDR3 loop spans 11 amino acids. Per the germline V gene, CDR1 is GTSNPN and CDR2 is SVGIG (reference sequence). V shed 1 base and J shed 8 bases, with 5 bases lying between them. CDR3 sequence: CAWSDREKLFF. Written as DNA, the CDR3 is TGTGCCTGGAGTGATCGAGAAAAACTGTTTTTT.